Listed below are T cell receptor beta chains from one sample, sequenced in a study of blood T cell repertoires in COVID-19. Sequenced by immunoSEQ multiplex PCR; TCRdb stores in-frame clones only, minus some. This table holds a few hundred thousand clones, 70% to 85% found once. The sequenced sample consisted of PBMCs or T cells enriched from blood (not recorded which). All receptors derive from an older woman who had recovered from COVID-19. Both conserved end residues are part of each CDR3. The order of the fields is D gene, V gene, clone size, J gene, CDR3 DNA, CDR3 protein. A D gene is named only where the DNA matches it firmly. Some rows mark clone size as missing; the rest say once, few, many or name a class of expanded clone.

D gene: -; V gene: TRBV7-2; clone size: once; J gene: TRBJ1-5; CDR3 DNA: TGTGCCAGCAGCTACGAGGGAGGGCTGGGCAATCAGCCCCAGCATTTT; CDR3 protein: CASSYEGGLGNQPQHF
D gene: -; V gene: TRBV12-3/TRBV12-4; clone size: -; J gene: TRBJ1-3; CDR3 DNA: TGTGCCAGCAGCAAGGGAGTTGGAAACACCATATATTTT; CDR3 protein: CASSKGVGNTIYF
D gene: -; V gene: TRBV7-8; clone size: -; J gene: TRBJ1-1; CDR3 DNA: TGTGCCAGCAGCTTAGGGTTGGGGGGGGTGTCCGCTGAAGCTTTCTTT; CDR3 protein: CASSLGLGGVSAEAFF
D gene: -; V gene: TRBV27; clone size: -; J gene: TRBJ1-2; CDR3 DNA: TGTGCCAGCAGTTTTATCCACGGGACACGAAATAACTATGGCTACACCTTC; CDR3 protein: CASSFIHGTRNNYGYTF
D gene: -; V gene: TRBV5-4; clone size: -; J gene: TRBJ2-1; CDR3 DNA: TGTGCCAGCAGCTTGGCGGTTAGCCAGGGTGTTAATGAGCAGTTCTTC; CDR3 protein: CASSLAVSQGVNEQFF
D gene: TRBD2; V gene: TRBV6-5; clone size: -; J gene: TRBJ2-1; CDR3 DNA: TGTGCCAGCAGTTCCGGGACTAAAAATGAGCAGTTCTTC; CDR3 protein: CASSSGTKNEQFF
D gene: TRBD1; V gene: TRBV18; clone size: few; J gene: TRBJ1-5; CDR3 DNA: TGTGCCAGCTCACCAGGACAGGGGGCTTATCAGCCCCAGCATTTT; CDR3 protein: CASSPGQGAYQPQHF
D gene: TRBD2; V gene: TRBV19; clone size: -; J gene: TRBJ2-3; CDR3 DNA: TGTGCCACCGGACTAGCGGGAGTGACAGATACGCAGTATTTT; CDR3 protein: CATGLAGVTDTQYF
D gene: -; V gene: TRBV4-2; clone size: -; J gene: TRBJ1-3; CDR3 DNA: TGTGCCAGCACCGACAGGCGATACTCTGGAAACACCATATATTTT; CDR3 protein: CASTDRRYSGNTIYF
D gene: -; V gene: TRBV7-2; clone size: -; J gene: TRBJ2-1; CDR3 DNA: TGTGCCAGCAGCCCCCCGGCTAGCAGAGACAATGAGCAGTTCTTC; CDR3 protein: CASSPPASRDNEQFF
D gene: -; V gene: TRBV5-4; clone size: -; J gene: TRBJ1-4; CDR3 DNA: TGTGCCAGCAGCTTGAAAGGGGTAGATGAAAAACTGTTTTTT; CDR3 protein: CASSLKGVDEKLFF
D gene: -; V gene: TRBV19; clone size: -; J gene: TRBJ1-1; CDR3 DNA: TGTGCCAGTAGTATAGGCAGGGGTGTCGGTGAAGCTTTCTTT; CDR3 protein: CASSIGRGVGEAFF
D gene: -; V gene: TRBV19; clone size: -; J gene: TRBJ2-7; CDR3 DNA: TGTGCCAGTAGTATAGCACAGGGTAACGAGCAGTACTTC; CDR3 protein: CASSIAQGNEQYF
D gene: -; V gene: TRBV25-1; clone size: -; J gene: TRBJ1-1; CDR3 DNA: TGTGCCAGCAGTCCCTTAACGGTGAACACTGAAGCTTTCTTT; CDR3 protein: CASSPLTVNTEAFF
D gene: TRBD2; V gene: TRBV6-6; clone size: -; J gene: TRBJ2-2; CDR3 DNA: TGTGCCAGCAAGACTAGCGGGGGGTCGGTCACCGGGGAGCTGTTTTTT; CDR3 protein: CASKTSGGSVTGELFF
D gene: TRBD2; V gene: TRBV27; clone size: -; J gene: TRBJ2-1; CDR3 DNA: TGTGCCAGCAGGCTTTTAAGGCCGGGACTAGCGGGAGAGGGTGTTGAGCAGTTCTTC; CDR3 protein: CASRLLRPGLAGEGVEQFF
D gene: TRBD2; V gene: TRBV6-5; clone size: -; J gene: TRBJ2-7; CDR3 DNA: TGTGCCAGCGGGTGGGGACTAGGTCGAGAGGTCGAGCAGTACTTC; CDR3 protein: CASGWGLGREVEQYF
D gene: -; V gene: TRBV9; clone size: -; J gene: TRBJ2-5; CDR3 DNA: TGTGCCAGCAGCGGCAGGGGGGTAGAGGAGACCCAGTACTTC; CDR3 protein: CASSGRGVEETQYF
D gene: TRBD2; V gene: TRBV6-5; clone size: -; J gene: TRBJ2-5; CDR3 DNA: TGTGCCAGCCATAGCGGGGGGAGAGAGACCCAGTACTTC; CDR3 protein: CASHSGGRETQYF
D gene: TRBD1; V gene: TRBV5-1; clone size: -; J gene: TRBJ2-1; CDR3 DNA: TGCGCCAGCAGCTCCTGGACAGGGGGCAATGAGCAGTTCTTC; CDR3 protein: CASSSWTGGNEQFF
D gene: -; V gene: TRBV4-1; clone size: -; J gene: TRBJ2-1; CDR3 DNA: TGCGCCAGCAGCCAAGAAATGGCGGTAACATACAATGAGCAGTTCTTC; CDR3 protein: CASSQEMAVTYNEQFF
D gene: TRBD1; V gene: TRBV7-6; clone size: once; J gene: TRBJ2-1; CDR3 DNA: TGTGCCAGCAGCTTGCCTCCGGGACAGGGTAACAATGAGCAGTTCTTC; CDR3 protein: CASSLPPGQGNNEQFF
D gene: TRBD2; V gene: TRBV5-1; clone size: -; J gene: TRBJ2-1; CDR3 DNA: TGCGCCAGCAGCTTGGCCATGACTAGCGGGGGAGGGAATGAGCAGTTCTTC; CDR3 protein: CASSLAMTSGGGNEQFF
D gene: TRBD1; V gene: TRBV2; clone size: -; J gene: TRBJ2-7; CDR3 DNA: TGTGCCAGCAGATGGACAGGGCTATCCTACGAGCAGTACTTC; CDR3 protein: CASRWTGLSYEQYF
D gene: -; V gene: TRBV9; clone size: -; J gene: TRBJ1-2; CDR3 DNA: TGTGCCAGCAGCGTAGAGGAGGGCCTCTATGGCTACACCTTC; CDR3 protein: CASSVEEGLYGYTF
D gene: TRBD1; V gene: TRBV10-2; clone size: -; J gene: TRBJ1-5; CDR3 DNA: TGCGCCAGCAGTGAGCCTAAGGGACAGGGGGCTTCTCGGCCCCAGCATTTT; CDR3 protein: CASSEPKGQGASRPQHF
D gene: -; V gene: TRBV19; clone size: -; J gene: TRBJ2-7; CDR3 DNA: TGTGCCAGTAGTGTCCGGACAGATAGATCCTACGAGCAGTACTTC; CDR3 protein: CASSVRTDRSYEQYF
D gene: TRBD2; V gene: TRBV5-1; clone size: -; J gene: TRBJ2-5; CDR3 DNA: TGCGCCAGCAGCTTGGGGGCTAGCGGGTCAGAGACCCAGTACTTC; CDR3 protein: CASSLGASGSETQYF
D gene: -; V gene: TRBV6-5; clone size: -; J gene: TRBJ1-3; CDR3 DNA: TGTGCCAGCAGCGAGTCCTTTTCTGGAAACACCATATATTTT; CDR3 protein: CASSESFSGNTIYF
D gene: TRBD1; V gene: TRBV6-2/TRBV6-3; clone size: -; J gene: TRBJ2-2; CDR3 DNA: TGTGCCAGCAGTTACTCGGGACAGGGAAACACCGGGGAGCTGTTTTTT; CDR3 protein: CASSYSGQGNTGELFF
D gene: -; V gene: TRBV7-2; clone size: -; J gene: TRBJ1-1; CDR3 DNA: TGTGCCAGCAGCTCCGGGAGGGGCTATAGAGCTTTCTTT; CDR3 protein: CASSSGRGYRAFF
D gene: TRBD1; V gene: TRBV6-6; clone size: once; J gene: TRBJ2-7; CDR3 DNA: TGTGCCAGCAGAACTGACAGGGGCCTCTCCTACGAGCAGTACTTC; CDR3 protein: CASRTDRGLSYEQYF
D gene: TRBD2; V gene: TRBV6-5; clone size: -; J gene: TRBJ2-5; CDR3 DNA: TGTGCCAGCACGCCGGGACTAACGGAGACCCAGTACTTC; CDR3 protein: CASTPGLTETQYF
D gene: -; V gene: TRBV4-1; clone size: once; J gene: TRBJ1-4; CDR3 DNA: TGCGCCAGCAGCCAAGAGGGGGGTGCAACTAATGAAAAACTGTTTTTT; CDR3 protein: CASSQEGGATNEKLFF
D gene: -; V gene: TRBV7-5; clone size: -; J gene: TRBJ1-2; CDR3 DNA: TGTGTCAGAAGCTTATCGGACAGGCGGCATGGCTACACCTTC; CDR3 protein: CVRSLSDRRHGYTF
D gene: TRBD1; V gene: TRBV5-4; clone size: once; J gene: TRBJ1-5; CDR3 DNA: TGTGCCAGCAGCTTCCACAGGGGAGAGCAGCATTTT; CDR3 protein: CASSFHRGEQHF
D gene: -; V gene: TRBV20-1; clone size: few; J gene: TRBJ1-3; CDR3 DNA: TGCAGTGCTAGAGTTTCGCTGGCTCAGGTTTTT; CDR3 protein: CSARVSLAQVF
D gene: TRBD1; V gene: TRBV7-9; clone size: once; J gene: TRBJ1-1; CDR3 DNA: TGTGCCAGCAGCTTGAGACAGGGGGCAGCGAACACTGAAGCTTTCTTT; CDR3 protein: CASSLRQGAANTEAFF
D gene: TRBD2; V gene: TRBV5-1; clone size: once; J gene: TRBJ2-7; CDR3 DNA: TGCGCCAGCAGCACCGGGGCCTTAGCGGGAGGCTACGAGCAGTACTTC; CDR3 protein: CASSTGALAGGYEQYF
D gene: TRBD2; V gene: TRBV7-2; clone size: few; J gene: TRBJ2-7; CDR3 DNA: TGTGCCAGCAGCTTCGCAAGCGGGACTCCTAACTACGAGCAGTACTTC; CDR3 protein: CASSFASGTPNYEQYF
D gene: TRBD1; V gene: TRBV7-8; clone size: few; J gene: TRBJ1-6; CDR3 DNA: TGTGCCAGCAGCTTAAGATGGGAGCCGGGACAGGGACTCTATAATTCACCCCTCCACTTT; CDR3 protein: CASSLRWEPGQGLYNSPLHF
D gene: -; V gene: TRBV25-1; clone size: -; J gene: TRBJ2-3; CDR3 DNA: TGTGCCAGCAGTGAATCTGGGCGATCCACAGATACGCAGTATTTT; CDR3 protein: CASSESGRSTDTQYF
D gene: -; V gene: TRBV12-3/TRBV12-4; clone size: -; J gene: TRBJ1-1; CDR3 DNA: TGTGCCAGCACCGGGTCGGAAACTGAAGCTTTCTTT; CDR3 protein: CASTGSETEAFF
D gene: TRBD1; V gene: TRBV9; clone size: -; J gene: TRBJ2-2; CDR3 DNA: TGTGCCAGCAGCGCCCGGACAGGGGACACCGGGGAGCTGTTTTTT; CDR3 protein: CASSARTGDTGELFF
D gene: -; V gene: TRBV7-8; clone size: -; J gene: TRBJ1-6; CDR3 DNA: TGTGCCAGCAGTCGCTCCAGAGGTTCACCCCTCCACTTT; CDR3 protein: CASSRSRGSPLHF
D gene: -; V gene: TRBV6-1; clone size: -; J gene: TRBJ1-2; CDR3 DNA: TGTGCCAGCAGTGACCATTTGGGCTACACCTTC; CDR3 protein: CASSDHLGYTF
D gene: -; V gene: TRBV4-1; clone size: -; J gene: TRBJ1-1; CDR3 DNA: TGCGCCAGCAGCCAAGATGGGCGGGGAACTGAAGCTTTCTTT; CDR3 protein: CASSQDGRGTEAFF
D gene: TRBD1; V gene: TRBV2; clone size: -; J gene: TRBJ1-3; CDR3 DNA: TGTGCCAGCAGCGGCGGGACAGGGTTTGGAAACACCATATATTTT; CDR3 protein: CASSGGTGFGNTIYF
D gene: TRBD1; V gene: TRBV10-3; clone size: few; J gene: TRBJ1-4; CDR3 DNA: TGTGCCATCAGTGAGCAGCCAAGACAGGGGGAAAAACTGTTTTTT; CDR3 protein: CAISEQPRQGEKLFF
D gene: -; V gene: TRBV9; clone size: -; J gene: TRBJ1-5; CDR3 DNA: TGTGCCAGCAGCGTAGATCTTGCGCAGCCCCAGCATTTT; CDR3 protein: CASSVDLAQPQHF
D gene: TRBD2; V gene: TRBV6-4; clone size: -; J gene: TRBJ2-1; CDR3 DNA: TGTGCCAGCAGTGACACCTCCCTGCTAGCGGGGGGAGGGGAGCAGTTCTTC; CDR3 protein: CASSDTSLLAGGGEQFF
D gene: -; V gene: TRBV30; clone size: -; J gene: TRBJ1-2; CDR3 DNA: TGTGCCGTCAGCGGGGGGGAGAACTATGGCTACACCTTC; CDR3 protein: CAVSGGENYGYTF
D gene: -; V gene: TRBV6-5; clone size: -; J gene: TRBJ2-5; CDR3 DNA: TGTGCCAGCAGTTTGGGGAGCGGCCAAGAGACCCAGTACTTC; CDR3 protein: CASSLGSGQETQYF
D gene: TRBD2; V gene: TRBV6-2/TRBV6-3; clone size: -; J gene: TRBJ2-1; CDR3 DNA: TGTGCCAGCAGTTACACAGAGGAAGCGACTAGCGGCCCCTACAATGAGCAGTTCTTC; CDR3 protein: CASSYTEEATSGPYNEQFF
D gene: TRBD1; V gene: TRBV11-2; clone size: -; J gene: TRBJ2-7; CDR3 DNA: TGTGCCAGCAGCTTAGACCGGGACAGAGCCTACGAGCAGTACTTC; CDR3 protein: CASSLDRDRAYEQYF
D gene: TRBD2; V gene: TRBV19; clone size: many; J gene: TRBJ2-5; CDR3 DNA: TGTGCCAGTAGTACCCGCGGGGGGGGATCGATAGAGACCCAGTACTTC; CDR3 protein: CASSTRGGGSIETQYF
D gene: TRBD2; V gene: TRBV11-2; clone size: -; J gene: TRBJ2-1; CDR3 DNA: TGTGCCAGCAGCTCGACCGTAGCGGGGGGGGCCACATCTTACAATGAGCAGTTCTTC; CDR3 protein: CASSSTVAGGATSYNEQFF
D gene: -; V gene: TRBV1; clone size: -; J gene: TRBJ1-2; CDR3 DNA: TGCACCAGCAGCCATCAGGTTGGCAGTCACTATGGCTACACCTTC; CDR3 protein: CTSSHQVGSHYGYTF
D gene: -; V gene: TRBV29-1; clone size: -; J gene: TRBJ1-1; CDR3 DNA: TGCAGCCCCGACAGGAACATGAACACTGAAGCTTTCTTT; CDR3 protein: CSPDRNMNTEAFF